These 21 T cell receptor beta chains were all obtained from the same sample, sequenced in a study of cytomegalovirus exposure and HLA in healthy donors. PCR was performed using 60 Vbeta and 13 Jbeta primers. TCRdb's table, derived via immunoSEQ multiplex PCR, lists solely in-frame clones and lacks some. This table has 95,000 to 150,000 clones, approximately 81% appearing once. Sequenced sample: PBMCs. The origin of the receptors is a man aged 18 to 29 in good health and CMV-seropositive.

The count of this clone is one. J is TRBJ2-7 and V is TRBV7-2; D perhaps matches TRBD1 (6 bases). The germline CDR1 and CDR2 sequences are SGHTA and FQGNSA. Trimming took 1 base from V and 5 from J, leaving 9 bases between them. This CDR3 is 13 amino acids long. The CDR3 loop reads CASSLDRDHEQYF. The CDR3, as DNA: TGTGCCAGCAGCTTAGACAGGGACCACGAGCAGTACTTC.

This clone was seen just once. The J gene is TRBJ2-1, the V gene TRBV19, with TRBD2 identical over 8 bases. Germline assignment: CDR1 LNHDA and CDR2 SQIVND (reference sequence). V lost 4 bases and J lost 4; bases outside the gene matches: 6. This CDR3 spans 15 amino acids. CDR3 nucleotides: TGTGCCAGTAGTACATCTAGCGGGTCTTACAATGAGCAGTTCTTC. It encodes CASSTSSGSYNEQFF.

This chain uses TRBV7-9 with TRBJ2-7; TRBD1 agrees at 7 bases. This CDR3 has 15 residues. Germline-derived CDR1 and CDR2 are SEHNR and FQNEAQ (reference sequence). V trimming: 1 base; J trimming: 2 bases; junction bases outside the gene matches: 5. CDR3 sequence (DNA): TGTGCCAGCAGCTTAGAGGGGGACAGAGCCTACGAGCAGTACTTC. It translates to CASSLEGDRAYEQYF.

This clone was seen a single time. The chain employs TRBV7-9 and TRBJ1-3; TRBD1 is a possible D gene (6 bases). From germline, CDR1 is SEHNR and CDR2 FQNEAQ (reference sequence). The CDR3 has 18 residues. V lost 5 bases to trimming and J lost 0 bases, with 20 bases between them. The CDR3 DNA reads as TGTGCCAGCAGCCATCTACAAACAGGGTTGAGCTCTGGAAACACCATATATTTT. Amino acids: CASSHLQTGLSSGNTIYF.

The rearrangement links TRBV29-1 to TRBJ2-7, with 7 positions matching TRBD1. Germline assignment: CDR1 SQVTM and CDR2 ANQGSEA. V gave up 6 bases and J gave up 0 bases; unmatched junction bases: 11. The CDR3 loop spans 15 amino acids. CDR3 sequence: CSVTRQGRSSYEQYF. The CDR3 DNA is TGCAGCGTCACTCGACAGGGAAGGAGCTCCTACGAGCAGTACTTC.

This clone was found once. The rearrangement joins TRBV19 to TRBJ2-2; 7 bases align to TRBD1. V trimming: 6 bases; J trimming: 4 bases; junction bases outside the gene matches: 11. The germline V gene encodes CDR1 LNHDA and CDR2 SQIVND (reference sequence). This CDR3 comprises 16 residues. The CDR3 reads CASSDRVDEGTGELFF. The CDR3 DNA is TGTGCCAGTAGCGACAGGGTGGACGAGGGCACCGGGGAGCTGTTTTTT.

The CDR3: CASSIAGGTDTQYF. CDR3 bases: TGTGCCAGTAGTATAGCGGGGGGAACAGATACGCAGTATTTT. This chain uses TRBV19 with TRBJ2-3; 7 nucleotides agree with TRBD2. Trimming cost V 1 base and J 3 bases; bases outside gene matches: 1. Germline-derived CDR1 and CDR2 are LNHDA and SQIVND (reference sequence). The CDR3 covers 14 residues.

The rearrangement links TRBV9 to TRBJ2-7; TRBD1 aligns across 9 bases. This CDR3 region has 15 residues. Germline-derived CDR1 and CDR2 are SGDLS and YYNGEE. With V trimmed by 4 bases and J by 5 bases, 10 bases remained unmatched. CDR3 DNA sequence: TGTGCCAGCAGCCCATACGGCGGGACAGGGAACGAGCAGTACTTC. It specifies CASSPYGGTGNEQYF.

V gene TRBV13 combines with J gene TRBJ2-3, with 7 positions matching TRBD2. The CDR3 consists of 16 residues. Germline lookup yields CDR1 PRHDT and CDR2 FYEKMQ (reference sequence). Trimming at V came to 2 bases and at J to 4 bases, leaving 9 bases not matched to a gene. CDR3 DNA sequence: TGTGCCAGCAGCTTATCTTGTTGCGGGAGCCCAGATACGCAGTATTTT. Its protein product is CASSLSCCGSPDTQYF.

The chain is built from TRBV9 and TRBJ2-3, with D possibly matching TRBD2 (5 bases). V was trimmed by 0 bases and J by 2 bases, leaving 16 bases between them. The CDR3 runs 17 residues. The germline gives CDR1 SGDLS, CDR2 YYNGEE. This CDR3 is CASSVGELADDTDTQYF. The CDR3 bases are TGTGCCAGCAGCGTAGGAGAGCTAGCTGACGACACAGATACGCAGTATTTT.

The CDR3 loop is CASSYQAGGESHEQYF. The CDR3 DNA reads as TGTGCCAGCAGTTACCAAGCGGGAGGTGAATCCCACGAGCAGTACTTC. The rearrangement joins TRBV6-5 to TRBJ2-7; the match to TRBD2 covers 9 bases. This CDR3 comprises 16 residues. V lost 2 bases, J lost 5 bases, and 10 bases stayed unmatched. Per the germline V gene, CDR1 is MNHEY and CDR2 is SVGAGI.

The V call is TRBV5-4, the J call TRBJ1-1; weak D call: TRBD1 (5 bases). The CDR3 sequence is 14 residues long. Looked up from germline, CDR1 is SGHNT and CDR2 is YYREEE (reference sequence). Deletions cut 4 bases from V and 5 bases from J, with 15 bases between. DNA for the CDR3: TGTGCCAGCAGCCGGGATCGGGGGGGAACTGAAGCTTTCTTT. Protein: CASSRDRGGTEAFF. The variable domain in full, completed from reference TRBV5-4 and TRBJ1-1, reads ETGVTQSPTHLIKTRGQQVTLRCSSQSGHNTVSWYQQALGQGPQFIFQYYREEENGRGNFPPRFSGLQFPNYSSELNVNALELDDSALYLCASSRDRGGTEAFFGQGTRLTVV.

The V call is TRBV6-1, the J call TRBJ1-5, with 10 bases identical to TRBD1. CDR3 length: 19 amino acids. V dropped 3 bases and J dropped 5; count of bases not matched to a gene: 16. Per germline, CDR1 MNHNS and CDR2 SASEGT. CDR3 sequence (DNA): TGTGCCAGCAGTGAGGATAGCCGGGACAGGGGAGTATCATATCAGCCCCAGCATTTT. Its protein is CASSEDSRDRGVSYQPQHF.

This clone was observed a single time. The gene calls are TRBV7-2 and TRBJ2-5, with D maybe TRBD1 (6 bases). The ends were cut back, 0 bases at V and 1 base at J, with 9 bases in the middle. The germline V gene has CDR1 SGHTA and CDR2 FQGNSA. The CDR3 totals 15 residues. The CDR3 bases are TGTGCCAGCAGCTTAGCGACAGGCCTCCAAGAGACCCAGTACTTC. Translated: CASSLATGLQETQYF. Together with reference TRBV7-2 and TRBJ2-5, the CDR3 gives the full variable domain: GAGVSQSPSNKVTEKGKDVELRCDPISGHTALYWYRQSLGQGLEFLIYFQGNSAPDKSGLPSDRFSAERTGGSVSTLTIQRTQQEDSAVYLCASSLATGLQETQYFGPGTRLLVL.

The genes are TRBV7-6 and TRBJ1-1; 8 nucleotides line up with TRBD1. This CDR3 is built from 15 residues. The germline CDR1 and CDR2 sequences are SGHVS and FNYEAQ. The junction had 3 bases not matched to a gene; V was cut back by 1 base and J by 2 bases. This CDR3 reads CASSLGTGPNTEAFF. Here the CDR3 DNA reads TGTGCCAGCAGCTTAGGGACAGGGCCCAACACTGAAGCTTTCTTT. Filled out from reference TRBV7-6 and TRBJ1-1, the complete variable domain reads GAGVSQSPRYKVTKRGQDVALRCDPISGHVSLYWYRQALGQGPEFLTYFNYEAQQDKSGLPNDRFSAERPEGSISTLTIQRTEQRDSAMYRCASSLGTGPNTEAFFGQGTRLTVV.

The J gene is TRBJ2-7, the V gene TRBV29-1; D not certain. The CDR3 runs 12 residues. The ends were cut back, 1 base at V and 3 bases at J, with 7 bases in the middle. The germline V gene encodes CDR1 SQVTM and CDR2 ANQGSEA. CDR3 nucleotides: TGCAGCGTTGAAGTTGGCCTCTACGAGCAGTACTTC. Residues: CSVEVGLYEQYF.

The V call is TRBV4-1, the J call TRBJ1-4; D is possibly TRBD1 (5 bases). With 1 base removed from V and 15 bases from J, the gap between germline ends came to 15 bases. The CDR3 covers 13 residues. Looked up from germline, CDR1 is MGHRA and CDR2 is YSYEKL. CDR3 in DNA: TGCGCCAGCAGCCAAGTGGAGGGGCAGAGTTTGTTTTTT. Its translation is CASSQVEGQSLFF.

The chain carries TRBV2 and TRBJ2-3, with 12 bases lining up with TRBD2. Losses at the gene ends were 6 bases for V and 2 bases for J; bases not matched to a gene: 3. Germline values: CDR1 SNHLY, CDR2 FYNNEI. CDR3 length equals 15 residues. This CDR3 is CASRGTSGPTDTQYF. Here the CDR3 DNA reads TGTGCCAGCAGGGGGACTAGCGGGCCCACAGATACGCAGTATTTT.

V is TRBV7-9 and J is TRBJ1-2, with 10 bases that match TRBD1. V gave up 4 bases and J gave up 3 bases; unmatched junction bases: 8. CDR3 length: 16 residues. From germline, CDR1 is SEHNR and CDR2 FQNEAQ (reference sequence). CDR3 in DNA: TGTGCCAGCAGCTCCCAGACAGGGGGCGCTTACTATGGCTACACCTTC. This encodes CASSSQTGGAYYGYTF.

The CDR3 DNA reads TGTGCCAGCAGCTTATTCGCTGAAGCTTTCTTT. This encodes CASSLFAEAFF. This sequence joins TRBV7-2 and TRBJ1-1; the D is unclear. Germline-derived CDR1 and CDR2 are SGHTA and FQGNSA. The length of the CDR3 is 11 residues. The germline V and J ends were trimmed by 2 bases and 6 bases, with 4 bases remaining between them.

The gene calls are TRBV25-1 and TRBJ1-1; D remains unclear. Trimming cost V 6 bases and J 5 bases, with 13 bases left between them. The CDR3 extends over 13 amino acids. The germline gives CDR1 MGHDK, CDR2 SYGVNS. CDR3 DNA: TGTGCCAGCAGCGTGGGGAGGAAGACTGAAGCTTTCTTT. It codes for CASSVGRKTEAFF. The full variable domain, completed using reference TRBV25-1 and TRBJ1-1, is EADIYQTPRYLVIGTGKKITLECSQTMGHDKMYWYQQDPGMELHLIHYSYGVNSTEKGDLSSESTVSRIRTEHFPLTLESARPSHTSQYLCASSVGRKTEAFFGQGTRLTVV.